This T cell receptor (beta chain) was sequenced during a study of cytomegalovirus exposure and HLA in healthy donors. V lost 4 bases and J 1 base, leaving 9 bases between the germline ends. The CDR3 loop spans 14 amino acids. CDR1 SEHNR and CDR2 FQNEAQ come from the germline V gene (reference sequence). Healthy bone marrow donors made up the cohort. PCR employed 60 Vbeta and 13 Jbeta primers. The repertoire was sequenced with immunoSEQ multiplex PCR; TCRdb's copy has only in-frame clones and lacks some. This table holds 90,000 to 150,000 clones, approximately 77% found once. The gene calls are TRBV7-9 and TRBJ2-3; weak D call: TRBD1 (5 bases). The clonotype originates from a man aged 50-60 years in good health and CMV-seropositive. The sample taken for sequencing was PBMCs. CDR3 protein: CASSSGPGTDTQYF. The CDR3 nucleotides read TGTGCCAGCAGCTCAGGGCCGGGCACAGATACGCAGTATTTT.